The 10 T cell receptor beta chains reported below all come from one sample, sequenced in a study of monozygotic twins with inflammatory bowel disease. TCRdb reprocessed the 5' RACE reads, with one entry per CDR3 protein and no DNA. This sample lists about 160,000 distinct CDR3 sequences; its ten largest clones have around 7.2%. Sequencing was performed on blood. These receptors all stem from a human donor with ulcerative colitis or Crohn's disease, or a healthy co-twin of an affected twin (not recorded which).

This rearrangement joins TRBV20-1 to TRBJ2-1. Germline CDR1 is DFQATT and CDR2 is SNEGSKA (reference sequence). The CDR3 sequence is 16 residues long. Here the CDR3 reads CSAPPLGSFSYNEQFF.

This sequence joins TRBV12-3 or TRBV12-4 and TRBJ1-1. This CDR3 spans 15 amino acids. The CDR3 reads CASSLEVLMNTEAFF.

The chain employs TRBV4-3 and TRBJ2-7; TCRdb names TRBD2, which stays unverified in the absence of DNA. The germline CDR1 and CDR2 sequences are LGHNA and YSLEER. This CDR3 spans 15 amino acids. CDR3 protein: CASSQDKAGGYEQYF.

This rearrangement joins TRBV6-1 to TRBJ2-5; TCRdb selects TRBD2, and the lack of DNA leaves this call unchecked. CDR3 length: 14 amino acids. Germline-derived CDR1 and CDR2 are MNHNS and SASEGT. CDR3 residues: CASRNGGPRETQYF.

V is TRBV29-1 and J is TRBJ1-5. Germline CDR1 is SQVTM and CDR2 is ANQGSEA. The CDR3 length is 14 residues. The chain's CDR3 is CSVGGGEGNQPQHF.

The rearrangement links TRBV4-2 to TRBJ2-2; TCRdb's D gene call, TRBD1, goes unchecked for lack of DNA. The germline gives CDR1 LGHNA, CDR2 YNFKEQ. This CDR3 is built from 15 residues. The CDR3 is CASMPGQTLTGELFF.

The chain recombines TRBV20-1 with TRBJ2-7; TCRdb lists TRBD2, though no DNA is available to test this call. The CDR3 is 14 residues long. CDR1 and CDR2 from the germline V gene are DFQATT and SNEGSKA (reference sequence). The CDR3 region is CSATTVLPPYEQYF.

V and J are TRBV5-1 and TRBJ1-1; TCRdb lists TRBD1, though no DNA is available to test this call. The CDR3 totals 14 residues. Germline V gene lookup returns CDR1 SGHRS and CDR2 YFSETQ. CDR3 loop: CASRHTGGNTEAFF.

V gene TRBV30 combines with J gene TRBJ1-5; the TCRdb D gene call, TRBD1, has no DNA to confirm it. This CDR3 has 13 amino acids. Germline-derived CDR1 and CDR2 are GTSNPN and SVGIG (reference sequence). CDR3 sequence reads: CAWSPAGDQPQHF.

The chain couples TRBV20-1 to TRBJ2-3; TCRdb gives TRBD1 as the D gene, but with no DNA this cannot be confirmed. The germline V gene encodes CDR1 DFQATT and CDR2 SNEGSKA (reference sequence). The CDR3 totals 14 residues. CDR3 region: CSAPLMRSTDTQYF.